One and the same sample provided the 6 T cell receptor beta chains below, sequenced in a study of CD8+CD57+ T cells in acquired aplastic anemia. Researchers used genomic DNA as the template to profile TCR beta VDJ and CDR3. One entry per CDR3 protein results from TCRdb running MiXCR on the reads. The data contain fewer than 70,000 distinct CDR3 sequences, approximately 51% of them singletons. Sequenced: sorted CD4+, CD8+, or CD8+CD57+ T cells (not recorded which) from PBMCs. The receptors originated from a human donor in good health, serving as a control.

The chain carries TRBV7-9 and TRBJ2-3; D could derive from TRBD1 or TRBD2 (5 bases each). Germline V gives CDR1 SEHNR, CDR2 FQNEAQ (reference sequence). The CDR3 runs 13 residues. Trimming took off 3 bases at V and 2 bases at J, with 6 bases between the two ends. CDR3 bases: TGTGCCAGCAGCTTGGGGGTCACAGATACGCAGTATTTT. This sequence encodes CASSLGVTDTQYF.

This rearrangement joins TRBV7-9 to TRBJ2-2; the D is unclear. The germline gives CDR1 SEHNR, CDR2 FQNEAQ (reference sequence). The CDR3 is 17 amino acids. Trimming left V 0 bases short and J 5 bases short, with 16 bases between. The CDR3: CASSLARQTIRTGELFF. Written as DNA, the CDR3 is TGTGCCAGCAGCTTAGCGCGGCAGACAATCAGAACCGGGGAGCTGTTTTTT.

The chain joins TRBV19 to TRBJ1-6, with a weak D call TRBD1 (6 bases). V shed 10 bases and J shed 6 bases, with 16 bases lying between them. The CDR3 sequence is 14 residues long. Germline V gene sequence: CDR1 LNHDA, CDR2 SQIVND (reference sequence). The CDR3 spells CANSQGTTNSPLHF. The CDR3 coding sequence is TGTGCCAACAGTCAGGGGACTACTAATTCACCCCTCCACTTT.

In DNA form, the CDR3 reads TGTGCCAGCTCACAGGGGAGCTCCTACAATGAGCAGTTCTTC. It translates to CASSQGSSYNEQFF. V usage is TRBV18 and J usage is TRBJ2-1; D possibly matches TRBD1 or TRBD2 (5 bases each). Germline V gives CDR1 KGHSH, CDR2 LQKENI. This CDR3 region has 14 residues. V lost 4 bases and J 0 bases, leaving 7 bases between the germline ends.

This clonotype has a count of ten or more. This rearrangement joins TRBV15 to TRBJ1-5; tentative D call: TRBD1 (6 bases). The V gene's germline CDR1 is LNHNV and CDR2 YYDKDF (reference sequence). Trimming took off 0 bases at V and 5 bases at J, with 17 bases between the two ends. The CDR3 is made up of 17 amino acids. DNA of the CDR3: TGTGCCACCAGCAGAGATAGGGGGGGAGTCGCAGATCAGCCCCAGCATTTT. Its protein product is CATSRDRGGVADQPQHF.

This rearrangement joins TRBV7-2 to TRBJ2-3; TRBD2 matches 9 bases. Germline V CDR1 and CDR2: SGHTA, FQGNSA. J lost 2 bases, V lost 0 bases, and 9 bases had no gene match. This CDR3 has 18 amino acids. The CDR3 spells CASSLARGTSFSTDTQYF. In DNA form, the CDR3 reads TGTGCCAGCAGCTTAGCGCGAGGGACTAGCTTTTCCACAGATACGCAGTATTTT.